This TCR beta chain comes out of a study of blood T cell repertoires in COVID-19. Study context: The study drew acute and convalescent COVID-19 samples from the United States, Italy and Spain. PBMCs, B-cell-depleted T cells, or T cells provided the cDNA or gDNA that made up the material.

In the study's own analysis: Reference gene primer amplification gave estimated nucleated cell counts. Sequencing was performed with immunoSEQ multiplex PCR; in TCRdb, only in-frame clones are kept and a portion is missing. V and J calls and clone size are copied from that table; D and trimming were computed from the DNA. The data contain 150,000 to 200,000 clones, around 80% of them singletons. The V segment lost 5 bases and the J segment 5 bases; nucleotides outside the gene matches: 10. The CDR3 contains 15 residues. The germline V gene has CDR1 MNHEY and CDR2 SMNVEV (reference sequence). Material for sequencing was peripheral blood. This chain joins TRBV27 and TRBJ2-5; 8 bases are shared with TRBD1. The receptor was isolated from a man between 65 and 80 years old with active or convalescent COVID-19. CDR3 region: CASSPRTGWGETQYF. CDR3 nucleotides: TGTGCCAGCAGTCCGCGGACAGGGTGGGGGGAGACCCAGTACTTC.